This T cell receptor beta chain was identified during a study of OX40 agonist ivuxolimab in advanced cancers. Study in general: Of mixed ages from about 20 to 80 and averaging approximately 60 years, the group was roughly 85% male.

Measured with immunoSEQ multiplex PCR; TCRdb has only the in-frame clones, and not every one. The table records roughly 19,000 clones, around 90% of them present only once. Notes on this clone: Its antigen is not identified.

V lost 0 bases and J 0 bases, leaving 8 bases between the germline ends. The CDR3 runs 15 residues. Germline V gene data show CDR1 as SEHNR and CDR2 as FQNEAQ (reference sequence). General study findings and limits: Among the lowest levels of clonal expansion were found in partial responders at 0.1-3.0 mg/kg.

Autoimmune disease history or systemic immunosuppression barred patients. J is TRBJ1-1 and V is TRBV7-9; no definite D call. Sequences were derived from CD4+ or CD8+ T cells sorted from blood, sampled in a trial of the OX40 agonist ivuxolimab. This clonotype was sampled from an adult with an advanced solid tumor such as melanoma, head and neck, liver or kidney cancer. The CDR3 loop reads CASSLAVGMNTEAFF. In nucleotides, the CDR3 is TGTGCCAGCAGCTTAGCAGTCGGTATGAACACTGAAGCTTTCTTT.